The T cell receptor beta chain under discussion was sequenced for a study of blood T cells in healthy people across ages. The study, taken as a whole, reports: Naive CD4+ cell counts and diversity both ran higher in long-lived than in aged donors.

Trimming cost V 0 bases and J 4 bases, with 13 bases left between them. Germline V gene sequence: CDR1 SGHRS, CDR2 YFSETQ. The CDR3 runs to 15 residues. No fewer than 7 million PBMCs went into each sample. Comments on this clonotype: Its cognate antigen is unknown.

A second PCR, run for roughly 6 to 11 cycles, used a sample-barcoded 5' primer plus a J-beta primer mix. MiXCR, run by TCRdb on the 5' RACE reads, gives a single entry per CDR3 protein. Of about 1.6 million distinct CDR3 sequences listed, around 35% are singletons. Sample: blood. This chain connects TRBV5-1 to TRBJ1-2; maybe TRBD1 (5 bases). The receptor comes from a woman aged 25 to 39 in good health. CDR3 in amino acids: CASSLGDGDGYGYTF. CDR3 nucleotides: TGCGCCAGCAGCTTGGGGGACGGGGATGGCTATGGCTACACCTTC.